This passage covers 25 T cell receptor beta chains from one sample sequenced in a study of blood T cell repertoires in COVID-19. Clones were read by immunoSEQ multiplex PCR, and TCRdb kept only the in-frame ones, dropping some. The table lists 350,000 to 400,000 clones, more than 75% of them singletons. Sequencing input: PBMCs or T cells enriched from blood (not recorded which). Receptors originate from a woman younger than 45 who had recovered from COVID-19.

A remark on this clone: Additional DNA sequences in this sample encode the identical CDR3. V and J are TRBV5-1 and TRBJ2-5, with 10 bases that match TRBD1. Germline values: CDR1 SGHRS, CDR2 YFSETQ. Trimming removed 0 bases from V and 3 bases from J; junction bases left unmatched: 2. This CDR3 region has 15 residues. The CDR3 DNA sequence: TGCGCCAGCAGCTTGGCCGGGACAGGGGAAGAGACCCAGTACTTC. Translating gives CASSLAGTGEETQYF.

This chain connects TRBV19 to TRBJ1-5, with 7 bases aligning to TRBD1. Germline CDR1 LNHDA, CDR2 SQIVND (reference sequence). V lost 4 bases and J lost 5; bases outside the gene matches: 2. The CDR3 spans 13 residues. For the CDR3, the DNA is TGTGCCAGTAGTAGGGACAGCTATCAGCCCCAGCATTTT. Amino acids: CASSRDSYQPQHF.

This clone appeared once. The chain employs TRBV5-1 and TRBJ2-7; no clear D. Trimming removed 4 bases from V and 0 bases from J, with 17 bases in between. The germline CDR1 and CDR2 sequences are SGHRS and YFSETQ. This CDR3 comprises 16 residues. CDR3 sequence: CASSLAAAPPSYEQYF. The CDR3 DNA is TGCGCCAGCAGCCTGGCGGCGGCACCACCCTCCTACGAGCAGTACTTC. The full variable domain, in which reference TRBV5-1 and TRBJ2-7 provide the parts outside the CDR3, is KAGVTQTPRYLIKTRGQQVTLSCSPISGHRSVSWYQQTPGQGLQFLFEYFSETQRNKGNFPGRFSGRQFSNSRSEMNVSTLELGDSALYLCASSLAAAPPSYEQYFGPGTRLTVT.

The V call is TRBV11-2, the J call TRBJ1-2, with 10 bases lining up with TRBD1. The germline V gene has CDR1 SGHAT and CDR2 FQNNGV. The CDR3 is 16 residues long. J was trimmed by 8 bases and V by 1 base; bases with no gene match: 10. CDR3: CASSLVPGTGARGYTF. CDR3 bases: TGTGCCAGCAGCTTAGTCCCCGGGACAGGGGCTCGCGGCTACACCTTC.

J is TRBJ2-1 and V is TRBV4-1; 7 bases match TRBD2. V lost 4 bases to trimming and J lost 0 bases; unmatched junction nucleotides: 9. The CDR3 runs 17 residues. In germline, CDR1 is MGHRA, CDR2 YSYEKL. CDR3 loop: CASSPSSTGGSYNEQFF. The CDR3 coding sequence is TGCGCCAGCAGCCCATCTTCGACGGGAGGCTCCTACAATGAGCAGTTCTTC.

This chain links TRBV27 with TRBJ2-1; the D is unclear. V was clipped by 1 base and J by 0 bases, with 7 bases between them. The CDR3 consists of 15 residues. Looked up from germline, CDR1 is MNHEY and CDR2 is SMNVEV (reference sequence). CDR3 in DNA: TGTGCCAGCAGTTTATTTGGCTTCTCCTACAATGAGCAGTTCTTC. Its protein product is CASSLFGFSYNEQFF.

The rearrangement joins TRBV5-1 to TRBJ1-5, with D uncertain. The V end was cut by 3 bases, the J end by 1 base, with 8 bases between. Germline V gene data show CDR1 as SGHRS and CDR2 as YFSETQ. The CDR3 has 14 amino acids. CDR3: CASSSSRSNQPQHF. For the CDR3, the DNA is TGCGCCAGCAGCTCGTCGCGAAGCAATCAGCCCCAGCATTTT.

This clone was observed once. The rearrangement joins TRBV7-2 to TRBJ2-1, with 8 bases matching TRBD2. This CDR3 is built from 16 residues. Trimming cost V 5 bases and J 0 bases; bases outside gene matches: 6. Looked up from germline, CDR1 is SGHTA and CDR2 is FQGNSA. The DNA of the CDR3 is TGTGCCAGCAGCCAAATAAGCGGGAGCTCCTACAATGAGCAGTTCTTC. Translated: CASSQISGSSYNEQFF.

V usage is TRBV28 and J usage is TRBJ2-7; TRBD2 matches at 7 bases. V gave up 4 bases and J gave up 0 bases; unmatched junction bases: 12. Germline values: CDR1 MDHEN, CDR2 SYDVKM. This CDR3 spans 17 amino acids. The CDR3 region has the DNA TGTGCCAGCAGTTCTAGCGGTAGGGCAATAAGCTCCTACGAGCAGTACTTC. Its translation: CASSSSGRAISSYEQYF.

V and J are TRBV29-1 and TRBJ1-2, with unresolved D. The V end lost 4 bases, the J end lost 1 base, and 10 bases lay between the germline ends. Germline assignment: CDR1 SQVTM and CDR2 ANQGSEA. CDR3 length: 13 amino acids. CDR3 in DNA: TGCAGCGTTGTCCCTATTTTTAACTATGGCTACACCTTC. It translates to CSVVPIFNYGYTF.

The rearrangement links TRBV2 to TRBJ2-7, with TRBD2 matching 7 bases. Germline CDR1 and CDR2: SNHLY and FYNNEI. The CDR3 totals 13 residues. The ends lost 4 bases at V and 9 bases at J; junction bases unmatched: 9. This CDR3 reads CASSAVAWEGQYF. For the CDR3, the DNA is TGTGCCAGCAGTGCCGTTGCCTGGGAGGGGCAGTACTTC.

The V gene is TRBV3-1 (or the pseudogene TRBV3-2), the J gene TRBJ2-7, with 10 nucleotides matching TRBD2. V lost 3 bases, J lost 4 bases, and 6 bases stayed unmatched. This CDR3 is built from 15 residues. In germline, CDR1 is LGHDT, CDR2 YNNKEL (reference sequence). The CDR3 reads CASSHRLAGVYEQYF. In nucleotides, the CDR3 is TGTGCCAGCAGCCATAGGCTAGCGGGAGTGTACGAGCAGTACTTC.

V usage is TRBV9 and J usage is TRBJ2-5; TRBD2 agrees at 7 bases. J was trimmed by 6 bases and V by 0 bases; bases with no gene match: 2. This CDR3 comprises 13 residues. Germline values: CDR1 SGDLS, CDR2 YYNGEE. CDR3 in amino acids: CASSVAGGKTQYF. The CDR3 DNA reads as TGTGCCAGCAGCGTAGCGGGGGGAAAGACCCAGTACTTC.

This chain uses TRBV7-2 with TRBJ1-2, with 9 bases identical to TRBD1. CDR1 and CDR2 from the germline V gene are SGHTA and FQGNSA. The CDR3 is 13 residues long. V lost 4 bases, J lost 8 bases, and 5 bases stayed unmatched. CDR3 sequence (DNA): TGTGCCAGCAGCTGGGGGACAGGGAACGGCTACACCTTC. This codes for CASSWGTGNGYTF.

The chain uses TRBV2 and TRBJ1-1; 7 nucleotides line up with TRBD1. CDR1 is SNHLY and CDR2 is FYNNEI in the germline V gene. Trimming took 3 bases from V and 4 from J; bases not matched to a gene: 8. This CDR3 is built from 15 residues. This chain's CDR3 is CASSDPRGGGTEAFF. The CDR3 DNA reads TGTGCCAGCAGTGATCCGAGAGGGGGCGGCACTGAAGCTTTCTTT.

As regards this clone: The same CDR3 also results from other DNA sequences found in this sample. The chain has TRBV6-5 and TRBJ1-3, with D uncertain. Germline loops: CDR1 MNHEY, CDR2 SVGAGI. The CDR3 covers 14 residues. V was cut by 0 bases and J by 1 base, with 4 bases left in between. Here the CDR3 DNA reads TGTGCCAGCAGTTACTCTACATCTGGAAACACCATATATTTT. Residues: CASSYSTSGNTIYF.

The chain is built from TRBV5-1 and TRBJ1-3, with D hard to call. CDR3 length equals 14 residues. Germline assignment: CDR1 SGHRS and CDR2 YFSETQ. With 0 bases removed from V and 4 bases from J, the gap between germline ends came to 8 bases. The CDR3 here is CASSLGTFGNTIYF. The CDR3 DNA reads TGCGCCAGCAGCTTGGGGACTTTCGGAAACACCATATATTTT. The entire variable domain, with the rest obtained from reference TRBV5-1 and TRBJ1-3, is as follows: KAGVTQTPRYLIKTRGQQVTLSCSPISGHRSVSWYQQTPGQGLQFLFEYFSETQRNKGNFPGRFSGRQFSNSRSEMNVSTLELGDSALYLCASSLGTFGNTIYFGEGSWLTVV.

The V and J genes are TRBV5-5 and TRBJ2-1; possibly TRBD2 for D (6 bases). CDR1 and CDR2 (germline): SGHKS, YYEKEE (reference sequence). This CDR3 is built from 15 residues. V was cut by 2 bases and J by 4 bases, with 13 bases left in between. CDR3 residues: CASSLVGEAYNEQFF. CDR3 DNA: TGTGCCAGCAGCTTAGTGGGGGAGGCGTACAATGAGCAGTTCTTC.

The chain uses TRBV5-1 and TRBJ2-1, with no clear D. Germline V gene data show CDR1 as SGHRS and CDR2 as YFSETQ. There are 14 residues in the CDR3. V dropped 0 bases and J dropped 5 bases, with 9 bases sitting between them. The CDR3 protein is CASSLAIRDNEQFF. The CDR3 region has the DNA TGCGCCAGCAGCTTGGCCATCCGAGACAATGAGCAGTTCTTC.

This chain's CDR3 is CASSYSGTDYTEAFF. The CDR3 DNA reads as TGTGCCAGCAGTTACTCCGGGACAGATTACACTGAAGCTTTCTTT. V gene TRBV6-5 combines with J gene TRBJ1-1; 7 bases fit TRBD1. The CDR3 has 15 residues. The V gene end was trimmed by 0 bases and the J gene end by 3 bases; junction bases not matched to a gene: 4. Per germline, CDR1 MNHEY and CDR2 SVGAGI.

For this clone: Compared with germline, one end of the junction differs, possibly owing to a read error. This CDR3 reads CASSLHEGDDDF. In nucleotides, the CDR3 is TGTGCCAGCAGTCTCCATGAGGGCGACGACGACTTC. The chain carries TRBV6-5 and TRBJ2-7, with a tentative D call TRBD2 (5 bases). Germline lookup yields CDR1 MNHEY and CDR2 SVGAGI. CDR3 length equals 12 residues.

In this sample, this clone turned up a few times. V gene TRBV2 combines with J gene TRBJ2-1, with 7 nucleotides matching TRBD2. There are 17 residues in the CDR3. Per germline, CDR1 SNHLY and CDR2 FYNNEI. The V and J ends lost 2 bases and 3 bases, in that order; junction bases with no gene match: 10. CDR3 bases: TGTGCCAGCAGTGAAATGTTCATCGGGGGGTACTACAATGAGCAGTTCTTC. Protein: CASSEMFIGGYYNEQFF.

CDR3 amino acids: CASSESRVLNTEAFF. Written as DNA, the CDR3 is TGTGCCAGCAGTGAGAGTCGGGTCTTGAACACTGAAGCTTTCTTT. The chain recombines TRBV6-1 with TRBJ1-1; D gene ambiguous. There are 15 residues in the CDR3. The V end was cut by 3 bases, the J end by 0 bases, with 11 bases between. The V gene's germline CDR1 is MNHNS and CDR2 SASEGT.

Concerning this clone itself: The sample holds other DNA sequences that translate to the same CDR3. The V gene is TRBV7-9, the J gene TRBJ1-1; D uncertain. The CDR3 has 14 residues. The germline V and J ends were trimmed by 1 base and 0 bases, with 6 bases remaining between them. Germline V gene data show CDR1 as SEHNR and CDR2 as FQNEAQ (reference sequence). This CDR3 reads CASSLEGVNTEAFF. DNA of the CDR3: TGTGCCAGCAGCTTAGAGGGAGTGAACACTGAAGCTTTCTTT.

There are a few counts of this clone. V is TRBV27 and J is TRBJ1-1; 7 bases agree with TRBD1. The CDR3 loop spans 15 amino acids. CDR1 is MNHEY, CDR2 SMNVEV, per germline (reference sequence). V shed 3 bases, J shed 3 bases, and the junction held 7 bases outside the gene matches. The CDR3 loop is CASSFSTTGDTEAFF. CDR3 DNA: TGTGCCAGCAGTTTTTCCACCACAGGGGACACTGAAGCTTTCTTT.